A single sample gave rise to the 13 T cell receptor beta chains below, sequenced in a study of blood T cell repertoires in COVID-19. Method: immunoSEQ multiplex PCR; TCRdb's copy keeps in-frame clones and lacks some. The sample holds 70,000 to 100,000 clones, approximately 86% seen once. The sequenced sample consisted of peripheral blood. These receptors were collected from a man older than 75 with active or convalescent COVID-19.

The gene calls are TRBV28 and TRBJ1-6; 9 nucleotides align to TRBD1. The trim removed 2 bases at V and 14 bases at J, leaving 13 bases unmatched. CDR1 is MDHEN and CDR2 is SYDVKM in the germline V gene. The CDR3 has 16 amino acids. The CDR3 loop is CASSLPTGQGMGALHF. CDR3 nucleotide sequence: TGTGCCAGCAGTTTACCTACGGGACAGGGAATGGGGGCCCTCCACTTT.

CDR3 sequence (DNA): TGTGCCAGCAGCACCCAGGGGGTAGGTCAGCCCCAGCATTTT. It is translated as CASSTQGVGQPQHF. V usage is TRBV9 and J usage is TRBJ1-5; 7 bases agree with TRBD1. The V gene's germline CDR1 is SGDLS and CDR2 YYNGEE. V shed 4 bases, J shed 6 bases, and the junction held 7 bases outside the gene matches. The CDR3 runs 14 residues.

J is TRBJ2-1 and V is TRBV3-1 (or the pseudogene TRBV3-2); 9 nucleotides align to TRBD2. Germline CDR1 LGHDT, CDR2 YNNKEL (reference sequence). The CDR3 is 16 residues long. V lost 1 base, J lost 6 bases, and 7 bases stayed unmatched. The CDR3 nucleotides are TGTGCCAGCAGCCAAGGGGTAGCGGGAGTCCGCAATGAGCAGTTCTTC. Protein sequence: CASSQGVAGVRNEQFF.

This chain links TRBV5-4 with TRBJ1-6, with 7 nucleotides matching TRBD1. The CDR3 sequence is 14 residues long. CDR1 and CDR2 from the germline V gene are SGHNT and YYREEE (reference sequence). V lost 0 bases, J lost 7 bases, and 1 base stayed unmatched. This CDR3 is CASSLDRGNSPLHF. DNA for the CDR3: TGTGCCAGCAGCTTGGACAGGGGAAATTCACCCCTCCACTTT.

The chain recombines TRBV5-1 with TRBJ1-2; 8 nucleotides agree with TRBD1. V shed 0 bases and J 0 bases; nucleotides not matched to a gene: 7. This CDR3 contains 17 residues. Germline V gives CDR1 SGHRS, CDR2 YFSETQ. The CDR3 DNA reads TGCGCCAGCAGCTTGGTCCTACAGGGGGGGACTAACTATGGCTACACCTTC. As protein: CASSLVLQGGTNYGYTF.

The chain employs TRBV18 and TRBJ2-2; 7 bases are a match to TRBD1. The CDR3 consists of 16 residues. The germline gives CDR1 KGHSH, CDR2 LQKENI. The V gene end was trimmed by 1 base and the J gene end by 6 bases; junction bases not matched to a gene: 8. As DNA, the CDR3 is TGTGCCAGCTCACCACGACAGGGAGTAGCAGCCGGGGAGCTGTTTTTT. This codes for CASSPRQGVAAGELFF.

The gene calls are TRBV4-1 and TRBJ1-1; 11 bases align to TRBD1. CDR3 length: 18 residues. The V gene end was trimmed by 2 bases and the J gene end by 4 bases; junction bases not matched to a gene: 12. Germline-derived CDR1 and CDR2 are MGHRA and YSYEKL. This CDR3 is CASSQLGEGQGVATEAFF. DNA of the CDR3: TGCGCCAGCAGCCAACTAGGAGAGGGACAGGGGGTTGCCACTGAAGCTTTCTTT.

This chain connects TRBV30 to TRBJ2-2, with D perhaps TRBD1 (6 bases). This CDR3 has 14 amino acids. The germline gives CDR1 GTSNPN, CDR2 SVGIG (reference sequence). V shed 3 bases and J shed 1 base, with 9 bases lying between them. The CDR3 here is CAWRKQGNTGELFF. The CDR3 DNA reads as TGTGCCTGGAGGAAACAGGGGAACACCGGGGAGCTGTTTTTT.

The chain combines TRBV4-3 with TRBJ2-3, with D possibly matching TRBD2 (5 bases). The CDR3 totals 17 residues. V was shortened by 0 bases and J by 4 bases, with 17 bases between the two germline ends. Per the germline V gene, CDR1 is LGHNA and CDR2 is YSLEER. The CDR3 nucleotides are TGCGCCAGCAGCCAAGATCCGGCTAGCAAAAGGCCAGATACGCAGTATTTT. It codes for CASSQDPASKRPDTQYF.

The chain recombines TRBV2 with TRBJ2-1; a possible D gene is TRBD2 (6 bases). Trimming left V 7 bases short and J 0 bases short, with 13 bases between. The germline V gene encodes CDR1 SNHLY and CDR2 FYNNEI. The CDR3 extends over 15 amino acids. Here the CDR3 DNA reads TGTGCCAGCAAAGTCGGGGGAAGCTCCTACAATGAGCAGTTCTTC. As protein: CASKVGGSSYNEQFF.

The chain uses TRBV5-1 and TRBJ2-2; D might be TRBD1 (5 bases). The V end lost 1 base, the J end lost 7 bases, and 14 bases lay between the germline ends. This CDR3 is 15 amino acids long. CDR1 SGHRS and CDR2 YFSETQ come from the germline V gene. CDR3 DNA sequence: TGCGCCAGCAGCTTGTCCTGGGGCGGTGGCGGGGAGCTGTTTTTT. The encoded protein is CASSLSWGGGGELFF.

V gene TRBV28 combines with J gene TRBJ2-7; no definite D call. Trimming took off 6 bases at V and 0 bases at J, with 18 bases between the two ends. This CDR3 spans 16 amino acids. Per germline, CDR1 MDHEN and CDR2 SYDVKM. CDR3 residues: CASSPLRREISYEQYF. CDR3 in DNA: TGTGCCAGCAGCCCACTAAGGAGAGAGATCTCCTACGAGCAGTACTTC.

The chain recombines TRBV20-1 with TRBJ2-7; 9 bases match TRBD2. With V trimmed by 3 bases and J by 3 bases, 9 bases remained unmatched. The CDR3 loop spans 15 amino acids. Germline V gives CDR1 DFQATT, CDR2 SNEGSKA (reference sequence). The DNA for the CDR3 is TGCAGTGCTAGTCGGGGGCTAGCGGGACTCTACGAGCAGTACTTC. Translated: CSASRGLAGLYEQYF.